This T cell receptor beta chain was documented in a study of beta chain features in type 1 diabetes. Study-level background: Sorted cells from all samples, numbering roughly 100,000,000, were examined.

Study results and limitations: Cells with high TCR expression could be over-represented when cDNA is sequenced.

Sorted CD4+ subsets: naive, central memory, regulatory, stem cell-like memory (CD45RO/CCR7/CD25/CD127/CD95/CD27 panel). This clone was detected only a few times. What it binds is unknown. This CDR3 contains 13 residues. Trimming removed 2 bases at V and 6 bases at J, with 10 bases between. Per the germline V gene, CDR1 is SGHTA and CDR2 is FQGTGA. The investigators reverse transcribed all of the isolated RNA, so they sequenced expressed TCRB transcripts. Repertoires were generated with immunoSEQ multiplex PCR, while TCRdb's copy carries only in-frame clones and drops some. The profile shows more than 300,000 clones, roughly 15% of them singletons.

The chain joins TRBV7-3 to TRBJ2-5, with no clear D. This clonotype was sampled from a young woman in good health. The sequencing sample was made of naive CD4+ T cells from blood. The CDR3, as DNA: TGTGCCAGCAGCTTACAAGCCTTAAAGACCCAGTACTTC. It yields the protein CASSLQALKTQYF.